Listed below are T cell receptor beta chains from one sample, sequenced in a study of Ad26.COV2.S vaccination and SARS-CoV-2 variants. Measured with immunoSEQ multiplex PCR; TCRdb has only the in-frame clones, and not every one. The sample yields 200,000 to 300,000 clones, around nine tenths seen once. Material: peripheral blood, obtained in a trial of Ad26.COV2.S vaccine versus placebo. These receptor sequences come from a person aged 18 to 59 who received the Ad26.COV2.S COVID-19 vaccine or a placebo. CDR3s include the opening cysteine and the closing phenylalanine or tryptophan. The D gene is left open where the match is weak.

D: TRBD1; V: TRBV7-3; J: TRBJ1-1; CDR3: CASSTQTGGRTEAFF
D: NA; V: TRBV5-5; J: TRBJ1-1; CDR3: CASSLRGSMNTEAFF
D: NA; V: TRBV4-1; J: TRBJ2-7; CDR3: CASSQGPLVGAAGYEQYF
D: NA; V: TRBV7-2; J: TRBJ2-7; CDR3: CASSLGALKYF
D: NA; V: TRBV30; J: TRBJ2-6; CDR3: CAWSVGQSGANVLTF
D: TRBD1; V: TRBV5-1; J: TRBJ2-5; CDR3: CASSLVQGAKETQYF
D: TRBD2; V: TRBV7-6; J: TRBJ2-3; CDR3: CASSSTSGRGDTQYF
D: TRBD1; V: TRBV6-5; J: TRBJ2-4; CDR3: CASRPDISQGDIQYF
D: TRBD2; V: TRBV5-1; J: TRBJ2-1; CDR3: CASSGGGGGNNEQFF
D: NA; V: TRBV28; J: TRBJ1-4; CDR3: CASRGRGPRTNEKLFF
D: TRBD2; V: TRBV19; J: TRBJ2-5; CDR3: CASSMIFDSGGAKTQYF
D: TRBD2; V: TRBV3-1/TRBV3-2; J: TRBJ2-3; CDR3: CASSQEASGGPSTDTQYF
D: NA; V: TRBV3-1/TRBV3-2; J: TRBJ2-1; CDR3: CASSQDRESYNEQFF
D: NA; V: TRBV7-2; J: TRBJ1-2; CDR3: CASSPVGGGNYGYTF
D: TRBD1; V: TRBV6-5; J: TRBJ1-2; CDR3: CASSYRGQEGVSTF
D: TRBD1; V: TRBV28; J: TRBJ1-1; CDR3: CASSSGQRNTEAFF
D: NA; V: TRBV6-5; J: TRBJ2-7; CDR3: CASSLGTAYEQYF
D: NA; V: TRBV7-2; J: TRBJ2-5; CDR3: CASSLGRTQETQYF
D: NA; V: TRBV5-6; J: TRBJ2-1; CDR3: CASSLGGNEQFF
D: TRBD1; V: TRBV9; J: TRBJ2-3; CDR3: CASSVDPGQGGDTQYF
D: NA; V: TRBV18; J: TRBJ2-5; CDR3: CASSPLAIGDGTQQETQYF
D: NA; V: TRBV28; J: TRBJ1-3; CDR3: CASTGFSGNTIYF